Each of the 18 T cell receptor beta chains below was sequenced from the same sample in a study of shared clonotypes between healthy human individuals. The method was immunoSEQ multiplex PCR; TCRdb's version includes in-frame clones alone and lacks a portion of them. Counted here are just under 95,000 clones, 68% occurring once; the ten biggest clones make up roughly 52%. Input material: memory CD8+ T cells sorted from blood. Subset here: CD45RO+ cells pooled with CCR7-negative TemRA cells. The receptors shown here come from a man aged 25-45 years in good health.

This chain uses TRBV6-5 with TRBJ1-1; TRBD1 agrees at 9 bases. CDR1 and CDR2 from the germline V gene are MNHEY and SVGAGI. V trimming: 6 bases; J trimming: 8 bases; junction bases outside the gene matches: 7. This CDR3 comprises 13 residues. The CDR3 spells CASRQAGTGEAFF. DNA for the CDR3: TGTGCCAGCAGGCAAGCCGGGACAGGGGAAGCTTTCTTT.

V gene TRBV5-1 combines with J gene TRBJ2-7, with 7 bases that match TRBD2. This CDR3 is 16 amino acids long. Germline CDR1 is SGHRS and CDR2 is YFSETQ. V dropped 3 bases and J dropped 0; count of bases not matched to a gene: 9. This CDR3 reads CASSSGLQAGSYEQYF. The CDR3 DNA follows: TGCGCCAGCAGCTCGGGACTACAGGCGGGCTCCTACGAGCAGTACTTC. Filled out from reference TRBV5-1 and TRBJ2-7, the complete variable domain reads KAGVTQTPRYLIKTRGQQVTLSCSPISGHRSVSWYQQTPGQGLQFLFEYFSETQRNKGNFPGRFSGRQFSNSRSEMNVSTLELGDSALYLCASSSGLQAGSYEQYFGPGTRLTVT.

This clone showed up many times. The rearrangement links TRBV7-9 to TRBJ2-5; TRBD1 agrees at 9 bases. Looked up from germline, CDR1 is SEHNR and CDR2 is FQNEAQ (reference sequence). This CDR3 is built from 15 residues. V was pared by 4 bases and J by 5 bases, with 8 bases of the junction left unmatched. DNA of the CDR3: TGTGCCAGCAGCTATAGCCGGACAGGGGAGGAGACCCAGTACTTC. It encodes CASSYSRTGEETQYF.

This sequence joins TRBV5-1 and TRBJ1-5, with no clear D. From germline, CDR1 is SGHRS and CDR2 YFSETQ. The CDR3 loop spans 14 amino acids. Deletions cut 2 bases from V and 5 bases from J, with 11 bases between. The CDR3 region is CASSLRHGDQPQHF. In nucleotides, the CDR3 is TGCGCCAGCAGCTTAAGACACGGGGATCAGCCCCAGCATTTT.

V and J are TRBV7-2 and TRBJ2-5, with D possibly being TRBD2 (5 bases). V was cut by 1 base and J by 7 bases, with 22 bases left in between. There are 17 residues in the CDR3. The germline V gene encodes CDR1 SGHTA and CDR2 FQGNSA. CDR3 DNA: TGTGCCAGCAGCTTAGTCCTCTCGGACTCTACCGGCGGGACCCAGTACTTC. Protein: CASSLVLSDSTGGTQYF.

The chain links TRBV28 to TRBJ2-1, with a possible D match to TRBD1 (6 bases). Trimming took off 10 bases at V and 7 bases at J, with 17 bases between the two ends. Germline V gene data show CDR1 as MDHEN and CDR2 as SYDVKM. CDR3 length: 13 amino acids. CDR3 DNA sequence: TGTGCCACCCTACTACAGGGTCGGAATGAGCAGTTCTTC. Translation gives CATLLQGRNEQFF.

The chain carries TRBV10-2 and TRBJ2-1, with D possibly TRBD2 on 6 matching bases. The CDR3 is made up of 13 amino acids. V was cut by 4 bases and J by 6 bases, with 10 bases left in between. Germline values: CDR1 WSHSY, CDR2 SAAADI. CDR3 protein: CASSGDSGNEQFF. CDR3 in DNA: TGCGCCAGCAGTGGGGACTCCGGCAATGAGCAGTTCTTC.

Only one count was recorded for this clone. The same CDR3 also results from other DNA sequences found in this sample. The chain couples TRBV9 to TRBJ2-1; D tentatively reads TRBD1 or TRBD2 (5 bases each). The CDR3 loop spans 13 amino acids. V lost 3 bases, J lost 4 bases, and 8 bases lay in between. The germline V gene encodes CDR1 SGDLS and CDR2 YYNGEE. CDR3 amino acids: CASSGGSYNEQFF. The CDR3 DNA reads TGTGCCAGCAGCGGGGGGTCATACAATGAGCAGTTCTTC.

The chain joins TRBV7-9 to TRBJ2-2; TRBD2 might be the D (6 bases). Germline V gives CDR1 SEHNR, CDR2 FQNEAQ (reference sequence). V was trimmed by 4 bases and J by 4 bases, leaving 13 bases between them. The CDR3 is 15 residues long. The CDR3 loop reads CASSSTGGGTGELFF. CDR3 nucleotide sequence: TGTGCCAGCAGCTCCACCGGGGGAGGCACCGGGGAGCTGTTTTTT.

The genes are TRBV28 and TRBJ1-5; TRBD1 is a possible D gene (6 bases). The CDR3 is 15 amino acids. The V and J ends lost 6 bases and 7 bases respectively, with 19 bases between them. The germline V gene has CDR1 MDHEN and CDR2 SYDVKM. The CDR3 region has the DNA TGTGCCAGCAGATACCAGGGGAATATGAACCAGCCCCAGCATTTT. This sequence encodes CASRYQGNMNQPQHF.

The J gene is TRBJ1-1, the V gene TRBV5-6; 7 nucleotides match TRBD1. Germline lookup yields CDR1 SGHDT and CDR2 YYEEEE. The CDR3 has 14 residues. V lost 7 bases to trimming and J lost 6 bases; unmatched junction nucleotides: 12. Here the CDR3 reads CASHPGPGTAEAFF. In nucleotides, the CDR3 is TGTGCCAGCCACCCCGGGCCGGGGACAGCTGAAGCTTTCTTT.

Remarks on this clone: It differs at one base from a far larger clone, so likely a read error. The chain is built from TRBV27 and TRBJ2-7; 10 bases match TRBD2. Germline V gene sequence: CDR1 MNHEY, CDR2 SMNVEV (reference sequence). The CDR3 totals 13 residues. Losses at the gene ends were 6 bases for V and 3 bases for J; bases not matched to a gene: 2. CDR3: CASSRTSGYEQYF. Written as DNA, the CDR3 is TGTGCCAGCAGCCGGACTAGCGGCTACGAGCAGTACTTC.

The V and J genes are TRBV19 and TRBJ2-5; 7 nucleotides line up with TRBD1. Trimming at V came to 5 bases and at J to 0 bases, leaving 6 bases not matched to a gene. The germline V gene has CDR1 LNHDA and CDR2 SQIVND (reference sequence). The CDR3 spans 15 residues. The CDR3 is CASSPGQNYQETQYF. CDR3 nucleotide sequence: TGTGCCAGTAGTCCGGGACAGAACTACCAAGAGACCCAGTACTTC.

The V and J genes are TRBV7-9 and TRBJ2-2; 8 bases are shared with TRBD2. The junction had 4 bases not matched to a gene; V was cut back by 2 bases and J by 5 bases. Per the germline V gene, CDR1 is SEHNR and CDR2 is FQNEAQ (reference sequence). The CDR3 has 15 amino acids. DNA for the CDR3: TGTGCCAGCAGCTTAACAGCGGGAGAAACCGGGGAGCTGTTTTTT. Protein product: CASSLTAGETGELFF. Variable domain in full (rest from reference TRBV7-9 and TRBJ2-2): DTGVSQNPRHKITKRGQNVTFRCDPISEHNRLYWYRQTLGQGPEFLTYFQNEAQLEKSRLLSDRFSAERPKGSFSTLEIQRTEQGDSAMYLCASSLTAGETGELFFGEGSRLTVL.

The V and J genes are TRBV27 and TRBJ2-1; no clear D gene. The germline V and J ends were trimmed by 0 bases and 0 bases, with 6 bases remaining between them. Germline CDR1 reads MNHEY; CDR2 reads SMNVEV (reference sequence). The CDR3 consists of 15 residues. CDR3 loop: CASSLSAGSYNEQFF. The CDR3 DNA follows: TGTGCCAGCAGTTTATCTGCCGGCTCCTACAATGAGCAGTTCTTC.

The V call is TRBV20-1, the J call TRBJ2-1; a possible D gene is TRBD1 (5 bases). Germline assignment: CDR1 DFQATT and CDR2 SNEGSKA (reference sequence). This CDR3 spans 10 amino acids. With 7 bases removed from V and 9 bases from J, the gap between germline ends came to 10 bases. The CDR3 DNA follows: TGCAGTGGGGGCTGGAGTGAGCAGTTCTTC. It specifies CSGGWSEQFF.

The chain combines TRBV10-3 with TRBJ2-7; the D gene is possibly TRBD2 (6 bases). The CDR3 length is 19 residues. Trimming left V 4 bases short and J 0 bases short, with 25 bases between. Germline V CDR1 and CDR2: ENHRY, SYGVKD. CDR3 sequence: CAISVFGGTDSLGSYEQYF. In DNA form, the CDR3 reads TGTGCCATCAGTGTATTCGGCGGGACCGATAGCTTGGGCTCCTACGAGCAGTACTTC.

The genes are TRBV5-1 and TRBJ1-3, with 9 bases identical to TRBD1. CDR3 size: 16 residues. Trimming took 5 bases from V and 3 from J; bases not matched to a gene: 9. The germline gives CDR1 SGHRS, CDR2 YFSETQ. The CDR3 sequence: CASSLGTGFGGNTIYF. CDR3 bases: TGCGCCAGCAGTTTAGGGACAGGGTTCGGTGGAAACACCATATATTTT.